The entry below gives a single T cell receptor (beta chain) sequence along with its context. This clonotype showed up just a few times. Its antigen has not been determined. Base qualities are not provided; no much larger clone lies one nucleotide away. This entry belongs to a study of blood T cells in healthy people across ages (dated by TCRdb to about 2015). General notes on the study: Template switching captured roughly one uniquely barcoded TCR beta cDNA molecule per two T cells in model experiments. To track age-related changes in TCR beta repertoire diversity, the study relied on deep sequencing normalized with unique cDNA molecular identifiers. Four age groups were formed from the donors: young (average approximately 15 years), middle-aged (approximately 39), aged (about 62) and long-lived (less than 85). To avoid experimental bias, donors of different ages were randomly spread across the sequencing lanes. Using the same blood draw, the study looked at two additional independent replicas of 1 million unique cDNA reads for two donors, one aged 18 to 29 and the other aged 80 or older. Beyond this particular receptor, the publication reports: Estimates of total diversity based on one million sequenced T cells were considered lower bounds and underestimates. Because donor CMV infection status was unknown, age-related changes in expanded clonotypes were potentially confounded. Bulk unsorted PBMC profiling prevented conclusive comparison of naive and antigen-experienced compartments. Compared with the aged group, the long-lived group had more naive CD4+ T cells, fewer expanded clones and increased TCR diversity, a pattern suggesting age selection. A strong correlation was found between observed TCR beta diversity and the percentage of naive T cells measured by flow cytometry. As age increased, observed TCR beta diversity per million T cells dropped in a roughly linear way, and a significant reduction was already evident by age about 40.

Libraries were built with 5' RACE. Sequencing relied on an Illumina HiSeq 2500. The second PCR ran for roughly 7 to 11 cycles and used a J-beta primer mix along with a sample-barcoded 5' primer. A unique molecular identifier was introduced onto each TCR beta cDNA molecule by a template-switch 5' adaptor carrying 12 random nucleotides. Each sample yielded at least 3 million CDR3-containing paired-end reads. The Mint cDNA synthesis kit, primed by a TRBC-specific oligonucleotide, was used to synthesize first-strand cDNA from all RNA. Following uracil-DNA glycosylase treatment, a first 18-cycle PCR with universal primers M1SS and BC2_uni_R was performed on all cDNA. In the paper's pipeline: Each sample was normalized by randomly selecting 1 million high-quality reads, each carrying a distinct molecular identifier. Reads with shared molecular identifiers were discarded instead of being binned into consensus sequences. MiTCR, set to a Q25 quality threshold and the strictest error-elimination algorithm, was used for CDR3 identification, clonotype clustering and error correction. A nonparametric unseen species model using Euler transformation provided a lower-bound estimate of total TCR beta diversity. TCRdb cleaned the public reads at Q25 with fastp, built clones with MiXCR and kept in-frame beta chains. CDR3 protein sequences are deduplicated, and each keeps its most common genes and DNA. The authors' filters were not applied to this entry. Here the sample has fewer than 750,000 distinct CDR3 sequences; around 50% occur a single time. Roughly 25% of the sample lies in the top ten.

Relative to germline, V is 2 bases shorter and J is 1 base shorter, with 8 bases between their ends. The CDR3 runs 14 residues from the cysteine to the phenylalanine. Of the read, only the CDR3 DNA is kept; its 42 bases are in frame from base 1. CDR1 and CDR2 are drawn from the germline V gene (reference sequence): SEHNR, FQNEAQ. Systemically healthy Caucasian individuals from Russia, over 30 in total and aged 6 to 90 years, were included as donors. Approximately 9.3 milliliters of peripheral blood were drawn from each donor into EDTA-treated Vacutainer tubes. Ficoll-Paque density-gradient centrifugation was used to isolate PBMCs, with at least 7 million per sample. Trizol reagent was used to extract total RNA from PBMCs, with at least 6 micrograms per sample. For every donor, flow cytometry on a PBMC aliquot measured the percentage of naive CD45RAhigh/CD27high T cells.

The rearrangement combines TRBV7-9 with TRBJ1-1; the D gene is perhaps TRBD1, from 5 matching bases. The TCR sequence derives from a man older than 75 in good health. Material: blood. The CDR3 here reads CASSLFGANTEAFF. The nucleotides read TGTGCCAGCAGCTTATTCGGGGCGAACACTGAAGCTTTCTTT.